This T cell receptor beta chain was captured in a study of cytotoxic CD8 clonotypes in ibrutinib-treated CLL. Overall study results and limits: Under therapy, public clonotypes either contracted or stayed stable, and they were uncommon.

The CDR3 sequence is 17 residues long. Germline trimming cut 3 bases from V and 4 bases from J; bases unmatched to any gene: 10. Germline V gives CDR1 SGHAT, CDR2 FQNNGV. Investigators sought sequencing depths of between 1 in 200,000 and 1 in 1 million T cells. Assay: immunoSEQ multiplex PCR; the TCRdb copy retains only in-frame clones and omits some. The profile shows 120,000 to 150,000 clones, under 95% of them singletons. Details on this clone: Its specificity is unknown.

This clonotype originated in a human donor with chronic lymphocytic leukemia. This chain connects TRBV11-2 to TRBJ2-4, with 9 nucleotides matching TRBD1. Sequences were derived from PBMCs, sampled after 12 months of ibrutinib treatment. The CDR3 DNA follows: TGTGCCAGCAGCTTCTTAGTGGGACAGGGTGGGAAAAACATTCAGTACTTC. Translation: CASSFLVGQGGKNIQYF.